Listed below are T cell receptor beta chains from one sample, sequenced in a study of blood T cell repertoires in COVID-19. Clones were read by immunoSEQ multiplex PCR, and TCRdb kept only the in-frame ones, dropping some. This table holds over 350,000 clones, about 88% found once. The sample comprised PBMCs or T cells enriched from blood (not recorded which). The receptors were gathered from a woman between 18 and 29 years old who had recovered from COVID-19. The conserved cysteine and the conserved F or W are not part of the CDR3 here. Each record gives: CDR3 length, V gene, J gene, CDR3 protein.

12	TRBV19	TRBJ2-7	ASSIGTVTYEQY
11	TRBV11-2	TRBJ2-7	ASGQGVVYEQY
10	TRBV6-2/TRBV6-3	TRBJ1-2	ASSPGAYGYT
14	TRBV6-2/TRBV6-3	TRBJ2-1	ASSGTSGGAYNEQF
12	TRBV7-9	TRBJ1-1	ASSLPGGNTEAF
9	TRBV25-1	TRBJ1-2	ASSEADGYT
13	TRBV7-7	TRBJ1-5	ASSLGVGSNQPQH
11	TRBV3-1/TRBV3-2	TRBJ1-1	ASSQGANTEAF
11	TRBV27	TRBJ2-3	ASSAGTADTQY
15	TRBV7-9	TRBJ2-4	ASSLGGGGPPKNIQY
15	TRBV6-8	TRBJ2-7	ASSYAAGGGGLYEQY
13	TRBV28	TRBJ2-1	ASSPWGGADNEQF
15	TRBV7-9	TRBJ2-3	ASSLKVFRDGTDTQY
13	TRBV9	TRBJ1-2	ASSGGRWQFHGYT
14	TRBV7-2	TRBJ2-3	ASSQLTGGGTDTQY
13	TRBV3-1/TRBV3-2	TRBJ2-7	ASSQDPGGAGEQY
14	TRBV27	TRBJ2-3	ASSSARTGGTDTQY
12	TRBV7-9	TRBJ2-5	ASSSPGVQETQY
11	TRBV5-1	TRBJ2-7	ASSVRPGDEQY
12	TRBV6-1	TRBJ1-1	ASNDRGTNTEAF
12	TRBV6-6	TRBJ1-5	ASSYGGFNQPQH
11	TRBV6-2/TRBV6-3	TRBJ2-7	ASSVILWAGGH
13	TRBV5-1	TRBJ1-2	ASSCAERANYGYT
14	TRBV30	TRBJ1-2	AWSLGPTGGDYGYT
15	TRBV6-2/TRBV6-3	TRBJ2-3	ASSYHGLAGSTDTQY
16	TRBV7-2	TRBJ2-1	ASSSGLAGAYSSDEQF
13	TRBV6-1	TRBJ2-1	ASSETAGGMRGQF
13	TRBV9	TRBJ2-5	ASSPILSGKETQY
11	TRBV7-2	TRBJ2-1	ASSSGGLGEQF
13	TRBV5-4	TRBJ1-4	ASSSGQGIREKLF
11	TRBV6-2/TRBV6-3	TRBJ2-7	ASSYGHSYEQY
9	TRBV2	TRBJ2-7	ASSPYYEQY
15	TRBV28	TRBJ2-2	ASSLTPRTGYTGELF
11	TRBV5-8	TRBJ1-2	ASSLQGGYGYT
12	TRBV4-2	TRBJ1-1	ASSQGGVSPEAF
12	TRBV19	TRBJ1-2	ASSISPTLEGYT
11	TRBV30	TRBJ1-2	AWTLTGNYGYT
14	TRBV9	TRBJ1-2	ASSLNSGTGDDGYT